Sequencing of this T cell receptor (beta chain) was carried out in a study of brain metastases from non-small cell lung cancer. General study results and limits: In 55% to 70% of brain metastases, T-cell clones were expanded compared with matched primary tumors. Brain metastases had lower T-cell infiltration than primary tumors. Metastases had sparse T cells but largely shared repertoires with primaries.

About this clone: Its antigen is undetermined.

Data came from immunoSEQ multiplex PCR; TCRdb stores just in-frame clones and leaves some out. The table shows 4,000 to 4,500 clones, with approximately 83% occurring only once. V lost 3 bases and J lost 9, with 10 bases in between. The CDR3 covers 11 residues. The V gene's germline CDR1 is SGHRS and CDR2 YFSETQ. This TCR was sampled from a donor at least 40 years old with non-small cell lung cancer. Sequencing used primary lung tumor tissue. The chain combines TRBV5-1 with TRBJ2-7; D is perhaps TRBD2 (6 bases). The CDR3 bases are TGCGCCAGCAGCTCGCAGGGAGGGCAGTACGTC. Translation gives CASSSQGGQYV.